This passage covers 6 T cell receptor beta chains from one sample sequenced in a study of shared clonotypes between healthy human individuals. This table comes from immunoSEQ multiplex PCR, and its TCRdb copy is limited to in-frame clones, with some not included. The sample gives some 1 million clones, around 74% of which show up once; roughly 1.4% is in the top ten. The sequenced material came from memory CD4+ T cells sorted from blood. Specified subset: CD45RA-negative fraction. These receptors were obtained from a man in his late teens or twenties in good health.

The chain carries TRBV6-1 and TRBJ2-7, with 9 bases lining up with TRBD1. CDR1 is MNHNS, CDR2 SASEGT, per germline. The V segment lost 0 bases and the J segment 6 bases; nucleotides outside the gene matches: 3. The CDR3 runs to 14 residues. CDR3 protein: CASSEAPTGGEQYF. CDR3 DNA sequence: TGTGCCAGCAGTGAAGCGCCGACAGGGGGCGAGCAGTACTTC.

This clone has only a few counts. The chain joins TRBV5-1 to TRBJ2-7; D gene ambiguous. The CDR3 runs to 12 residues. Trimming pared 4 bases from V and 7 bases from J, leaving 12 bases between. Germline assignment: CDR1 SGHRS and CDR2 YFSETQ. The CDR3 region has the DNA TGCGCCAGCAGCCCTATGGGTTTGGAGCAGTACTTC. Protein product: CASSPMGLEQYF.

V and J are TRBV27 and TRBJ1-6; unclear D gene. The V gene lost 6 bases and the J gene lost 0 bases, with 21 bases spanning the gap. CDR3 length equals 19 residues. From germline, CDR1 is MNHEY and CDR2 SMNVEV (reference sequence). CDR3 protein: CASSPFGRAGRSYNSPLHF. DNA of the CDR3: TGTGCCAGCAGCCCTTTCGGCCGTGCCGGACGCTCCTATAATTCACCCCTCCACTTT.

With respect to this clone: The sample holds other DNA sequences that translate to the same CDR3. The CDR3 sequence: CASSLAGAGGLETQYF. The CDR3 DNA reads TGCGCCAGCAGCCTGGCCGGAGCGGGAGGGCTCGAGACCCAGTACTTC. This chain links TRBV5-1 with TRBJ2-5; TRBD2 agrees at 10 bases. The germline CDR1 and CDR2 sequences are SGHRS and YFSETQ. With 4 bases clipped from V and 5 bases from J, the junction kept 11 bases outside the gene matches. CDR3 size: 16 residues. Full variable domain (rest looked up from reference TRBV5-1 and TRBJ2-5): KAGVTQTPRYLIKTRGQQVTLSCSPISGHRSVSWYQQTPGQGLQFLFEYFSETQRNKGNFPGRFSGRQFSNSRSEMNVSTLELGDSALYLCASSLAGAGGLETQYFGPGTRLLVL.

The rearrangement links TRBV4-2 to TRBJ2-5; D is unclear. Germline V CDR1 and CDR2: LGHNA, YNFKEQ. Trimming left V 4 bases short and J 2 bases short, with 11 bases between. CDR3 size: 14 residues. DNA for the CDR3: TGTGCCAGCAGCCTGGTGGGGTCTCAAGAGACCCAGTACTTC. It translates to CASSLVGSQETQYF.

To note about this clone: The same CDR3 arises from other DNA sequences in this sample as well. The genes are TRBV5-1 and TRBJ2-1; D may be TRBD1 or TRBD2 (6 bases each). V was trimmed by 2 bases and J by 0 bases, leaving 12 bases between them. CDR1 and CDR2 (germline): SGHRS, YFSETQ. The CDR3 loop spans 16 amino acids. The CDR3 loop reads CASSFRGDPSYNEQFF. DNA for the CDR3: TGCGCCAGCAGCTTTAGGGGGGACCCCTCCTACAATGAGCAGTTCTTC.